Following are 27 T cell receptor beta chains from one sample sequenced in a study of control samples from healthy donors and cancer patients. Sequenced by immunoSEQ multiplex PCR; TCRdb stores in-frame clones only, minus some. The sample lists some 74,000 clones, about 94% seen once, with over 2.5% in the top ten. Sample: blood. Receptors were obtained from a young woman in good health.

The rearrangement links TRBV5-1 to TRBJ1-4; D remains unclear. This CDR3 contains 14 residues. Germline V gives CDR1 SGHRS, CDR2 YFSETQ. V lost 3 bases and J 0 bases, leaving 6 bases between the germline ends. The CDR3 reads CASSSGATNEKLFF. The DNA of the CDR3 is TGCGCCAGCAGCTCTGGGGCAACTAATGAAAAACTGTTTTTT.

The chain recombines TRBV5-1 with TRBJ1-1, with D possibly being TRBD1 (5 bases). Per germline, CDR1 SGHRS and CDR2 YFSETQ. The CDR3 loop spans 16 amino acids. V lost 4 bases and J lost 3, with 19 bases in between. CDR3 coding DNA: TGCGCCAGCAGCCCACACCAAAGCGGGGGGTACACTGAAGCTTTCTTT. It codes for CASSPHQSGGYTEAFF. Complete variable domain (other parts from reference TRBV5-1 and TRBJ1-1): KAGVTQTPRYLIKTRGQQVTLSCSPISGHRSVSWYQQTPGQGLQFLFEYFSETQRNKGNFPGRFSGRQFSNSRSEMNVSTLELGDSALYLCASSPHQSGGYTEAFFGQGTRLTVV.

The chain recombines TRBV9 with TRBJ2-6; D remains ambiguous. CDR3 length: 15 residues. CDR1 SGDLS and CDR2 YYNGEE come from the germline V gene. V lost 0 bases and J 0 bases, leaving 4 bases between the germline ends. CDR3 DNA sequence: TGTGCCAGCAGCGTAGGGGGCTCTGGGGCCAACGTCCTGACTTTC. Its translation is CASSVGGSGANVLTF.

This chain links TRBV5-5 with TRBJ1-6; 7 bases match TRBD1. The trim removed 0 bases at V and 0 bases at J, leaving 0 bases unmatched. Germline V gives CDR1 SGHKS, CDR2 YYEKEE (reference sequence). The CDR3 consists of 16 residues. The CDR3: CASSLAGGSYNSPLHF. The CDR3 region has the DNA TGTGCCAGCAGCTTGGCAGGGGGCTCCTATAATTCACCCCTCCACTTT.

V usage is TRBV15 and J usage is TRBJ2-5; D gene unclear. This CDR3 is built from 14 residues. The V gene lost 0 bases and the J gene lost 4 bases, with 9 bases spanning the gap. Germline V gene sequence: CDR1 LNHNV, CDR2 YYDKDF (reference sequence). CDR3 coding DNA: TGTGCCACCAGCAGAGAGACTCTGGGAGAGACCCAGTACTTC. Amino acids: CATSRETLGETQYF. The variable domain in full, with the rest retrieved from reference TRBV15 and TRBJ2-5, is DAMVIQNPRYQVTQFGKPVTLSCSQTLNHNVMYWYQQKSSQAPKLLFHYYDKDFNNEADTPDNFQSRRPNTSFCFLDIRSPGLGDTAMYLCATSRETLGETQYFGPGTRLLVL.

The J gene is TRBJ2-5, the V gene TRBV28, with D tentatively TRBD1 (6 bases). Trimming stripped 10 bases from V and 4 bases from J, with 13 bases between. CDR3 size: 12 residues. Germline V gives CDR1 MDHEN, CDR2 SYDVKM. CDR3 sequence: CATHRVGETQYF. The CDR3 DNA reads TGTGCCACCCACAGGGTGGGAGAGACCCAGTACTTC.

The CDR3 sequence is CASRTRLGATAFF. The CDR3 nucleotides are TGTGCCAGCAGGACAAGGCTGGGGGCTACGGCTTTCTTT. The rearrangement links TRBV3-1 (or the pseudogene TRBV3-2) to TRBJ1-1; tentatively, D is TRBD1 (6 bases). Germline V CDR1 and CDR2: LGHDT, YNNKEL (reference sequence). V lost 6 bases and J lost 11, with 19 bases in between. The CDR3 contains 13 residues.

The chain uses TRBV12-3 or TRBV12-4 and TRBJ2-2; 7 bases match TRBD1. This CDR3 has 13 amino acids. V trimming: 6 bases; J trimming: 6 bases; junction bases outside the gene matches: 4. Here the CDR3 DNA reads TGTGCCAGCAGCCCACAGGGGTCCGGGGAGCTGTTTTTT. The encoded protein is CASSPQGSGELFF.

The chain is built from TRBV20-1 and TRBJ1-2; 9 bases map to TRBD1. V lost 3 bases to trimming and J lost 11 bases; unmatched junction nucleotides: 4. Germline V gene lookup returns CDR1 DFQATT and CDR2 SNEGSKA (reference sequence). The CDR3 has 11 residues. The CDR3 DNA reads TGCAGTGCTAGGAGGGACAGGGAATACACCTTC. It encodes CSARRDREYTF.

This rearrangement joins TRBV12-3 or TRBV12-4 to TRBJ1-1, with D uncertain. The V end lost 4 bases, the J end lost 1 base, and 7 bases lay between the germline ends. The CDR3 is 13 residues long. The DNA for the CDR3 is TGTGCCAGCAGTTACCTTCGGAACACTGAAGCTTTCTTT. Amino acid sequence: CASSYLRNTEAFF.

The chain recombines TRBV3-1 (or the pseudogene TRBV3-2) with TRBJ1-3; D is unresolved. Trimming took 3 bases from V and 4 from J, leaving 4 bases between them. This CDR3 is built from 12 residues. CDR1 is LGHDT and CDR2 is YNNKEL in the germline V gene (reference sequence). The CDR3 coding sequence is TGTGCCAGCAGCCACGAAGGAAACACCATATATTTT. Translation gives CASSHEGNTIYF.

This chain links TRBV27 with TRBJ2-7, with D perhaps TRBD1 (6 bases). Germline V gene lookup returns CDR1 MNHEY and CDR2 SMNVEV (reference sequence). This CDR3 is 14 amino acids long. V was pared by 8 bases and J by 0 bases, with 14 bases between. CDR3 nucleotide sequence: TGTGCCAGCGCTCGGACAGCTATCTCCTACGAGCAGTACTTC. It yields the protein CASARTAISYEQYF.

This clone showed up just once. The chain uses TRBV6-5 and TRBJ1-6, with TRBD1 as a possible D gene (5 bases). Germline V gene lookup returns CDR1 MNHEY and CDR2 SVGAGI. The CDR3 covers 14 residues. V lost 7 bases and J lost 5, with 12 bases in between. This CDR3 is CASNRGVNNSPLHF. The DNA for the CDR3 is TGTGCCAGCAACCGGGGGGTTAATAATTCACCCCTCCACTTT.

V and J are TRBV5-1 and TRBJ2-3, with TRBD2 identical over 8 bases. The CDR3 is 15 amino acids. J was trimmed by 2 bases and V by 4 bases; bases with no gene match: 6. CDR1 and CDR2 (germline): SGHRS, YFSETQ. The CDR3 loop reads CASSTGLASTDTQYF. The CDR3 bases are TGCGCCAGCAGCACTGGACTAGCTTCCACAGATACGCAGTATTTT.

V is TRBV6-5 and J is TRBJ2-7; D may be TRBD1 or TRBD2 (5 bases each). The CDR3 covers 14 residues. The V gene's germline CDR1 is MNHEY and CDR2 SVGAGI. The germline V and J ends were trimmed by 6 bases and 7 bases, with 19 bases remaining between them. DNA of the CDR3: TGTGCCAGCAGGACTGGGACGGGGCCGTTGGAGCAGTACTTC. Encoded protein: CASRTGTGPLEQYF.

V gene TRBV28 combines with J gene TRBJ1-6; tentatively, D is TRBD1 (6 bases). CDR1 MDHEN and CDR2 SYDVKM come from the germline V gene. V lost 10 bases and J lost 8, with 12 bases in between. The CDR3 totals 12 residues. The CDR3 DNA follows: TGTGCCACACAGGGAATCGATTCACCCCTCCACTTT. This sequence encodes CATQGIDSPLHF.

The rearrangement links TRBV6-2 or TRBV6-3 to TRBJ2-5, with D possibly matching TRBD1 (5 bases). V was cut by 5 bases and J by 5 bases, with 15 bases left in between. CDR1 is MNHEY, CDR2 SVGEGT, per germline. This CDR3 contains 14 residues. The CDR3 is CASSGTGRRETQYF. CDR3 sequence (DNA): TGTGCCAGCAGTGGAACAGGCAGGCGGGAGACCCAGTACTTC.

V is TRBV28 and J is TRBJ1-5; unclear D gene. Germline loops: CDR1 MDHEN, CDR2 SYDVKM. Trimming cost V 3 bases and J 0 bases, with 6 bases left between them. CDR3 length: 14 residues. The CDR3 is CASSLRFSNQPQHF. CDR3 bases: TGTGCCAGCAGTTTGAGGTTTAGCAATCAGCCCCAGCATTTT.

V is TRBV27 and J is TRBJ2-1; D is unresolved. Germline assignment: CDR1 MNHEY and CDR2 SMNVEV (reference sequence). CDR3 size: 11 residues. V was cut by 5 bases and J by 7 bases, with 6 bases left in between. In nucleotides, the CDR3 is TGTGCCAGCAGTCATAGGAATGAGCAGTTCTTC. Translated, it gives CASSHRNEQFF.

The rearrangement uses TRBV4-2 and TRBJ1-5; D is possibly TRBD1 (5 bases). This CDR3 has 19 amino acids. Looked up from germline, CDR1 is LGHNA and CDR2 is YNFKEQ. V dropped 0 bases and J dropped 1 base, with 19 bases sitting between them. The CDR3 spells CASSQDMDSVWGSNQPQHF. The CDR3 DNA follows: TGTGCCAGCAGCCAAGATATGGATTCGGTCTGGGGGAGCAATCAGCCCCAGCATTTT.

CDR3 in amino acids: CASMKKGQGEQYV. The CDR3 nucleotides read TGCGCCAGTATGAAGAAAGGGCAGGGGGAGCAGTACGTC. The chain combines TRBV23-1 with TRBJ2-7, with D possibly matching TRBD1 (6 bases). TRBV23-1 carries the ORF label, with uncertain function. Trimming left V 9 bases short and J 7 bases short, with 19 bases between. The CDR3 contains 13 residues.

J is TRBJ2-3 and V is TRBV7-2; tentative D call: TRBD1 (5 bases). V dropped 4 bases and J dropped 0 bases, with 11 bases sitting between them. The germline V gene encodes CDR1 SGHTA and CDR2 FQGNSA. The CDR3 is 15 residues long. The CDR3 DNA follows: TGTGCCAGCAGCTCAACAGGTACTAGCACAGATACGCAGTATTTT. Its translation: CASSSTGTSTDTQYF.

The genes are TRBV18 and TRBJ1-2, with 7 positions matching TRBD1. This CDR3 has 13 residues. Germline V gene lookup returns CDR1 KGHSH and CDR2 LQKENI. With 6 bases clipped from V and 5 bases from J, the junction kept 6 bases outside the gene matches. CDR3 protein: CASSPQGVYGYTF. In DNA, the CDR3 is TGTGCCAGCTCCCCTCAGGGGGTATATGGCTACACCTTC. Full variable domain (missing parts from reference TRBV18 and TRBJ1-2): NAGVMQNPRHLVRRRGQEARLRCSPMKGHSHVYWYRQLPEEGLKFMVYLQKENIIDESGMPKERFSAEFPKEGPSILRIQQVVRGDSAAYFCASSPQGVYGYTFGSGTRLTVV.

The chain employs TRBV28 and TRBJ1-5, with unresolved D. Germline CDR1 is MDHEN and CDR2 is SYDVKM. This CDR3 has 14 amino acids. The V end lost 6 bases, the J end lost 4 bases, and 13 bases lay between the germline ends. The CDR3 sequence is CASSPTGLNQPQHF. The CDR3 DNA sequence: TGTGCCAGCAGCCCGACGGGTTTAAATCAGCCCCAGCATTTT.

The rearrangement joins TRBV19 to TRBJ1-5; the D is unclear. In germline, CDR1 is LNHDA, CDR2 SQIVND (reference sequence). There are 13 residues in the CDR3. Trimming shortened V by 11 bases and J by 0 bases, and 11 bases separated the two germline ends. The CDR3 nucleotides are TGTGCCTCCTCGGCCACTAGCAATCAGCCCCAGCATTTT. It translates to CASSATSNQPQHF. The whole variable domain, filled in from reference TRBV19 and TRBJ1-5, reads DGGITQSPKYLFRKEGQNVTLSCEQNLNHDAMYWYRQDPGQGLRLIYYSQIVNDFQKGDIAEGYSVSREKKESFPLTVTSAQKNPTAFYLCASSATSNQPQHFGDGTRLSIL.

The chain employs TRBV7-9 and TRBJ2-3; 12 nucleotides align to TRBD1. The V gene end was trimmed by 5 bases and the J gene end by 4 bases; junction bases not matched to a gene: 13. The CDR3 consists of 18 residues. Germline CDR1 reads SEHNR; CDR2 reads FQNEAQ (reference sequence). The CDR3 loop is CASSLRDRGLFWADTQYF. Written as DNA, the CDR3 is TGTGCCAGCAGCCTGCGGGACAGGGGGCTGTTTTGGGCAGATACGCAGTATTTT.

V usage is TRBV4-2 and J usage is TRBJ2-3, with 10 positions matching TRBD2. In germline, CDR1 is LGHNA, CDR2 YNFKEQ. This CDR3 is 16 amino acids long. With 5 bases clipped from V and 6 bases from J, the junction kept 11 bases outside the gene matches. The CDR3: CASSDRSGGAEDTQYF. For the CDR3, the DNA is TGTGCCAGCAGCGATAGGAGCGGGGGGGCCGAGGATACGCAGTATTTT.